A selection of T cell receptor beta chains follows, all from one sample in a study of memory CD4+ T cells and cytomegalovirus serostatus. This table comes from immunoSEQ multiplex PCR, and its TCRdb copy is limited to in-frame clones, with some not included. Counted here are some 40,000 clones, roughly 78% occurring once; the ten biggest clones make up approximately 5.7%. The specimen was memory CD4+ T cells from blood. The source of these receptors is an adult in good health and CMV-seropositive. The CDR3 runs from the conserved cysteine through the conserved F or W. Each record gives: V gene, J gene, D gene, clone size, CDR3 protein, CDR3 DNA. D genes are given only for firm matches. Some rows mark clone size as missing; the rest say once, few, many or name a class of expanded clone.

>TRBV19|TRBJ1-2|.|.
CASSISRWGSNYGYTF
TGTGCCAGTAGTATTTCCCGCTGGGGCTCTAACTATGGCTACACCTTC
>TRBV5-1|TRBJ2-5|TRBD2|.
CASSLGLAIQETQYF
TGCGCCAGCAGCTTGGGACTAGCGATCCAAGAGACCCAGTACTTC
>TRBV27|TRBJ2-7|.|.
CASSFQGLYGEQYF
TGTGCCAGCAGTTTTCAGGGATTATATGGCGAGCAGTACTTC
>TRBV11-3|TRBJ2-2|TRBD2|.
CASSSLRPGLGGGELFF
TGTGCCAGCAGCTCCCTGCGACCCGGACTAGGTGGCGGGGAGCTGTTTTTT
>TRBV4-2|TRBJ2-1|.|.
CASSQVLNEQFF
TGTGCCAGCAGCCAAGTCCTGAATGAGCAGTTCTTC
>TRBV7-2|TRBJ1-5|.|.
CASRSGGGNQPQHF
TGTGCCAGCAGGTCGGGGGGGGGCAATCAGCCCCAGCATTTT
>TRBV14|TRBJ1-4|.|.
CASSQGTGREDEKLFF
TGTGCCAGCAGCCAAGGGACCGGCAGGGAGGATGAAAAACTGTTTTTT
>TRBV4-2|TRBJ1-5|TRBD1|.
CASSPRTGWSGHQPQHF
TGTGCCAGCAGCCCGCGGACAGGGTGGTCTGGGCATCAGCCCCAGCATTTT
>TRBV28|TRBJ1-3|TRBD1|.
CASTTTGGGNTIYF
TGTGCCAGCACCACTACAGGGGGCGGAAACACCATATATTTT
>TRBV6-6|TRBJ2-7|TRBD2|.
CASSSAGGVEQYF
TGTGCCAGCAGTTCAGCGGGGGGCGTCGAGCAGTACTTC
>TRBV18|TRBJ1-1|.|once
CASSPRQYPGNTEAFF
TGTGCCAGCTCACCTCGACAGTACCCAGGGAACACTGAAGCTTTCTTT
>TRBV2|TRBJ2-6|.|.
CASSLRGGGANVLTF
TGTGCCAGCAGCCTCAGGGGGGGTGGGGCCAACGTCCTGACTTTC
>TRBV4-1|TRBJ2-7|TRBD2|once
CASSQKLVGAGVAYEQYF
TGCGCCAGCAGCCAGAAGCTGGTGGGAGCGGGGGTAGCCTACGAGCAGTACTTC
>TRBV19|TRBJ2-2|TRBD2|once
CASSIGGRGTGELFF
TGTGCCAGTAGTATAGGCGGGAGGGGGACCGGGGAGCTGTTTTTT
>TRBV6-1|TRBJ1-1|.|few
CASSDRKAFF
TGTGCCAGCAGTGACAGGAAAGCTTTCTTT
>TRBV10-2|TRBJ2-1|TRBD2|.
CASSGGRVVDNEQFF
TGCGCCAGCAGTGGCGGGAGGGTGGTGGACAATGAGCAGTTCTTC
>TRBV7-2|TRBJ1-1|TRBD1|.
CASGQGGYTEAFF
TGTGCCAGCGGCCAGGGGGGGTACACTGAAGCTTTCTTT
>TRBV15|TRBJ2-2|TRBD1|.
CATSPRTGDFEVDTGELFF
TGTGCCACCAGCCCTCGGACAGGGGATTTTGAGGTTGACACCGGGGAGCTGTTTTTT
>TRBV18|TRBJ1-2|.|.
CASSQSTVGEGYTF
TGTGCCAGCTCGCAGTCCACAGTAGGAGAAGGCTACACCTTC
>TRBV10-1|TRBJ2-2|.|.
CASTSLGYGTGELFF
TGCGCCAGCACTAGTCTGGGATACGGAACCGGGGAGCTGTTTTTT
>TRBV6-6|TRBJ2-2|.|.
CASSPSTANTGELFF
TGTGCCAGCAGTCCATCCACAGCGAACACCGGGGAGCTGTTTTTT
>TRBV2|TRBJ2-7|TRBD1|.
CASRKEGTGLVEQYF
TGTGCCAGCAGAAAGGAGGGGACAGGGTTGGTCGAGCAGTACTTC
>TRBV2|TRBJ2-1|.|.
CASSEYEGYKQFF
TGTGCCAGCAGTGAATATGAGGGGTACAAGCAGTTCTTC
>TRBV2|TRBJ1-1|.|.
CASSFDRNTEAFF
TGTGCCAGCAGTTTCGACAGGAACACTGAAGCTTTCTTT
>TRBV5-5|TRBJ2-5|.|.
CASSLVGETQYF
TGTGCCAGCAGCTTGGTGGGGGAGACCCAGTACTTC
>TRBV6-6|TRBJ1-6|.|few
CASSSPENSPLHF
TGTGCCAGCAGTTCTCCAGAAAATTCACCCCTCCACTTT
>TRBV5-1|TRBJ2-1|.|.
CASSLGRSRGEQFF
TGCGCCAGCAGCTTGGGGAGGTCCCGAGGTGAGCAGTTCTTC
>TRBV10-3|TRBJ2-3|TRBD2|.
CAISGTSGIGTDTQYF
TGTGCCATCAGTGGTACTAGCGGGATAGGTACAGATACGCAGTATTTT
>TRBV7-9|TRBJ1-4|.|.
CASSQGLAHEKLFF
TGTGCCAGCAGCCAGGGACTGGCGCATGAAAAACTGTTTTTT
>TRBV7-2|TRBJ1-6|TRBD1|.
CASSLVGQGGAPLHF
TGTGCCAGCAGCTTAGTGGGACAGGGGGGAGCACCCCTCCACTTT
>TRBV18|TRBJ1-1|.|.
CASSPFGTSTEAFF
TGTGCCAGCTCACCGTTCGGGACGAGCACCGAAGCTTTCTTT
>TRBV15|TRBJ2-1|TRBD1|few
CATSREGQGWNEQFF
TGTGCCACCAGCAGAGAAGGACAGGGTTGGAATGAGCAGTTCTTC
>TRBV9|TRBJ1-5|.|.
CASSVDGAGQPQHF
TGTGCCAGCAGCGTAGATGGGGCAGGCCAGCCCCAGCATTTT
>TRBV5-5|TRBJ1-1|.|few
CASSWTDMNTEAFF
TGTGCCAGCAGCTGGACAGATATGAACACTGAAGCTTTCTTT
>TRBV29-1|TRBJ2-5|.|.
CSVEGEARETQYF
TGCAGCGTTGAAGGGGAGGCGAGGGAGACCCAGTACTTC
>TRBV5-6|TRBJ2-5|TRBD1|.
CASSLKGASRGETQYF
TGTGCCAGCAGCTTAAAGGGAGCATCCAGGGGGGAGACCCAGTACTTC
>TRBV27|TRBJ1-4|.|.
CASSPGLTGEKLFF
TGTGCCAGCAGTCCGGGTCTCACGGGGGAAAAACTGTTTTTT
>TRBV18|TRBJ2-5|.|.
CASSPGTRGEETQYF
TGTGCCAGCTCACCGGGTACTCGGGGAGAAGAGACCCAGTACTTC
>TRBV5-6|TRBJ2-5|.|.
CASSSGGSSRQETQYF
TGTGCCAGCAGCTCTGGGGGGTCTAGCAGACAAGAGACCCAGTACTTC
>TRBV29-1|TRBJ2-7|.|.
CSVGTHTYEQYF
TGCAGCGTTGGCACCCACACCTACGAGCAGTACTTC
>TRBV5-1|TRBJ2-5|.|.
CASSLRGTRETQYF
TGCGCCAGCAGCCTGAGGGGGACCCGAGAGACCCAGTACTTC